This passage covers 13 T cell receptor beta chains from one sample sequenced in a study of blood T cell repertoires in COVID-19. The protocol was immunoSEQ multiplex PCR, while the TCRdb copy is restricted to in-frame clones and leaves out a portion. Of 90,000 or so clones in the sample, roughly 84% are singletons; the top ten hold around 25%. The specimen was peripheral blood. The receptors were sampled from a man in his 60s with acute or convalescent COVID-19.

The chain has TRBV3-1 (or the pseudogene TRBV3-2) and TRBJ1-6; 8 bases match TRBD1. There are 15 residues in the CDR3. Germline V gene lookup returns CDR1 LGHDT and CDR2 YNNKEL (reference sequence). With V trimmed by 4 bases and J by 7 bases, 6 bases remained unmatched. CDR3 loop: CASSPPGQGNSPLHF. The CDR3 DNA sequence: TGTGCCAGCAGCCCCCCCGGACAGGGAAATTCACCCCTCCACTTT.

V usage is TRBV5-1 and J usage is TRBJ2-5, with 9 bases aligning to TRBD1. Germline CDR1 reads SGHRS; CDR2 reads YFSETQ. The CDR3 runs to 15 residues. V lost 0 bases and J lost 4; bases outside the gene matches: 4. The chain's CDR3 is CASSLGQGGRETQYF. CDR3 coding DNA: TGCGCCAGCAGCTTGGGACAGGGGGGACGAGAGACCCAGTACTTC.

The chain uses TRBV5-4 and TRBJ1-3, with TRBD1 matching 9 bases. CDR1 and CDR2 (germline): SGHNT, YYREEE (reference sequence). CDR3 length: 15 residues. Trimming took 4 bases from V and 8 from J; bases not matched to a gene: 10. CDR3 in DNA: TGTGCCAGCAGCAGACAACAGGGGGCACAGCACACCATATATTTT. Encoded protein: CASSRQQGAQHTIYF.

This rearrangement joins TRBV19 to TRBJ2-3; 12 bases fit TRBD1. This CDR3 has 16 residues. V lost 5 bases, J lost 5 bases, and 8 bases stayed unmatched. The germline gives CDR1 LNHDA, CDR2 SQIVND (reference sequence). The CDR3 loop is CASSSRGTGGIDTQYF. In nucleotides, the CDR3 is TGTGCCAGTAGTTCCCGGGGGACAGGGGGCATAGATACGCAGTATTTT. The variable domain in full, completed from reference TRBV19 and TRBJ2-3, reads DGGITQSPKYLFRKEGQNVTLSCEQNLNHDAMYWYRQDPGQGLRLIYYSQIVNDFQKGDIAEGYSVSREKKESFPLTVTSAQKNPTAFYLCASSSRGTGGIDTQYFGPGTRLTVL.

V and J are TRBV28 and TRBJ1-5; 8 positions match TRBD1. The J segment lost 7 bases and the V segment lost 5 bases, leaving 13 bases of the junction unmatched. The CDR3 covers 16 residues. Germline CDR1 MDHEN, CDR2 SYDVKM. The CDR3 DNA sequence: TGTGCCAGCAGTCCGCCCCCGACAGGGGCAAGACAGCCCCAGCATTTT. Protein product: CASSPPPTGARQPQHF.

The chain is built from TRBV5-4 and TRBJ2-5; TRBD1 aligns across 7 bases. The CDR3 is 13 amino acids. CDR1 is SGHNT and CDR2 is YYREEE in the germline V gene (reference sequence). Trimming cost V 4 bases and J 5 bases; bases outside gene matches: 5. CDR3 residues: CASSLGGDETQYF. CDR3 in DNA: TGTGCCAGCAGCCTAGGGGGCGACGAGACCCAGTACTTC.

This rearrangement joins TRBV2 to TRBJ1-2; no clear D gene. The length of the CDR3 is 14 residues. V was pared by 2 bases and J by 0 bases, with 7 bases between. Germline CDR1 and CDR2: SNHLY and FYNNEI. CDR3 sequence reads: CASSERVANYGYTF. DNA of the CDR3: TGTGCCAGCAGTGAACGCGTAGCTAACTATGGCTACACCTTC.

This chain links TRBV15 with TRBJ2-1; 8 bases are shared with TRBD1. Trimming cost V 0 bases and J 7 bases; bases outside gene matches: 2. The germline V gene has CDR1 LNHNV and CDR2 YYDKDF (reference sequence). This CDR3 contains 14 residues. The CDR3 loop reads CATSREDRANEQFF. DNA of the CDR3: TGTGCCACCAGCAGAGAGGACAGGGCGAATGAGCAGTTCTTC.

V usage is TRBV2 and J usage is TRBJ2-2, with D perhaps matching TRBD2 (6 bases). Between the trimmed V and J ends, which lost 4 bases and 6 bases, there was a span of 12 bases. Looked up from germline, CDR1 is SNHLY and CDR2 is FYNNEI. The CDR3 length is 14 residues. Here the CDR3 reads CASSGLAIAGELFF. The CDR3 nucleotides are TGTGCCAGCAGTGGGCTAGCGATAGCCGGGGAGCTGTTTTTT.

The J gene is TRBJ2-7, the V gene TRBV27; the D gene is possibly TRBD1 (5 bases). The V and J ends lost 6 bases and 3 bases respectively, with 18 bases between them. This CDR3 comprises 15 residues. Germline CDR1 MNHEY, CDR2 SMNVEV (reference sequence). Here the CDR3 DNA reads TGTGCCAGCAGCCCCGGGCACAGGAACTTCTACGAGCAGTACTTC. Amino acid sequence: CASSPGHRNFYEQYF.

The chain is built from TRBV6-5 and TRBJ1-1; 10 bases align to TRBD1. CDR1 and CDR2 (germline): MNHEY, SVGAGI. There are 15 residues in the CDR3. The V segment lost 6 bases and the J segment 5 bases; nucleotides outside the gene matches: 9. CDR3: CASRGRDRGRTEAFF. CDR3 sequence (DNA): TGTGCCAGCAGAGGCCGGGACAGGGGACGGACTGAAGCTTTCTTT.

The rearrangement joins TRBV20-1 to TRBJ2-2, with a possible D match to TRBD2 (5 bases). Trimming took 3 bases from V and 5 from J, leaving 10 bases between them. The CDR3 has 13 amino acids. Germline assignment: CDR1 DFQATT and CDR2 SNEGSKA (reference sequence). CDR3 in amino acids: CSASRPGTGELFF. The CDR3 region has the DNA TGCAGTGCTAGTCGCCCGGGAACCGGGGAGCTGTTTTTT.

The V gene is TRBV7-6, the J gene TRBJ1-4, with TRBD1 matching over 8 bases. Germline CDR1 reads SGHVS; CDR2 reads FNYEAQ. The CDR3 spans 14 residues. Germline trimming cut 2 bases from V and 8 bases from J; bases unmatched to any gene: 4. The CDR3 DNA reads as TGTGCCAGCAGCTTACAGGACAGGGACGAAAAACTGTTTTTT. This sequence encodes CASSLQDRDEKLFF.